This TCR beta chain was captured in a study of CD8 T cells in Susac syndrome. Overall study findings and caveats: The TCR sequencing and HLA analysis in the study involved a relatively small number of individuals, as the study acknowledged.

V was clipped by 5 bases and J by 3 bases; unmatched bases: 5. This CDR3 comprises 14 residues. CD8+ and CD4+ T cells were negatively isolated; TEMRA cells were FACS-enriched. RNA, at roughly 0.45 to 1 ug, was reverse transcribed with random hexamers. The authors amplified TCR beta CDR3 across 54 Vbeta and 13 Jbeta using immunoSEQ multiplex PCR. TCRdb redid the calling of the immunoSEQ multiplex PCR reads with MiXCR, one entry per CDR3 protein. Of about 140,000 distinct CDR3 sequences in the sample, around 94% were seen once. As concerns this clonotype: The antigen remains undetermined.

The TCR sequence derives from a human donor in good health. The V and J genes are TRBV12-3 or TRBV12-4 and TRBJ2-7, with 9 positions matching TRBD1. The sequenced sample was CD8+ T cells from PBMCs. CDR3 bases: TGTGCCAGCAGTCCACAGGGGGCGTACTACGAGCAGTACTTC. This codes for CASSPQGAYYEQYF.